Below are 9 T cell receptor beta chains sequenced from a single sample in a study of T cell responses to AZD1222 COVID-19 vaccine. The assay was immunoSEQ multiplex PCR, and TCRdb's table has in-frame clones only and misses some. The table shows some 130,000 clones, with 80% to 90% occurring only once. This material consisted of peripheral blood, taken on day 0 of MenACWY control vaccination. These receptors were collected from an adult in good health.

The rearrangement links TRBV6-6 to TRBJ2-3; 8 nucleotides align to TRBD2. The ends lost 3 bases at V and 11 bases at J; junction bases unmatched: 7. Per germline, CDR1 MNHNY and CDR2 SVGAGI (reference sequence). The CDR3 length is 13 residues. CDR3 amino acids: CASSYFREGLQYF. CDR3 in DNA: TGTGCCAGCAGTTATTTCCGGGAGGGCCTGCAGTATTTT.

This clone was picked up one time. The J gene is TRBJ2-3, the V gene TRBV24-1; D perhaps matches TRBD2 (8 bases). V dropped 5 bases and J dropped 4 bases, with 21 bases sitting between them. The CDR3 covers 17 residues. Germline V gene data show CDR1 as KGHDR and CDR2 as SFDVKD. In DNA form, the CDR3 reads TGTGCCACCAGTGGTAGGGCCGGGAGGGGGCAGGCAGATACGCAGTATTTT. It yields the protein CATSGRAGRGQADTQYF.

The rearrangement uses TRBV5-1 and TRBJ2-2, with no clear D. Trimming shortened V by 2 bases and J by 0 bases, and 11 bases separated the two germline ends. The CDR3 runs to 16 residues. The germline gives CDR1 SGHRS, CDR2 YFSETQ. Here the CDR3 reads CASSLEWNANTGELFF. In DNA, the CDR3 is TGCGCCAGCAGCTTAGAGTGGAACGCGAACACCGGGGAGCTGTTTTTT.

The rearrangement uses TRBV2 and TRBJ2-6; the D is unclear. Deletions cut 0 bases from V and 1 base from J, with 16 bases between. CDR1 SNHLY and CDR2 FYNNEI come from the germline V gene. The CDR3 spans 19 residues. The CDR3 here is CASSEALPGLGSGANVLTF. Here the CDR3 DNA reads TGTGCCAGCAGTGAAGCGCTTCCCGGCTTAGGTTCTGGGGCCAACGTCCTGACTTTC.

V gene TRBV5-6 combines with J gene TRBJ1-5, with TRBD1 matching 9 bases. Germline V lookup: CDR1 SGHDT, CDR2 YYEEEE. Germline trimming cut 3 bases from V and 4 bases from J; bases unmatched to any gene: 8. This CDR3 has 16 residues. The CDR3 DNA reads TGTGCCAGCAGCTCGGACAGGGGAGGTGGGAATCAGCCCCAGCATTTT. Translated: CASSSDRGGGNQPQHF.

The J gene is TRBJ1-2, the V gene TRBV28, with 7 bases matching TRBD1. V dropped 4 bases and J dropped 5; count of bases not matched to a gene: 4. Germline V gene data show CDR1 as MDHEN and CDR2 as SYDVKM. This CDR3 has 13 residues. The CDR3 DNA follows: TGTGCCAGCAGTTGGTCCAGGGGGTATGGCTACACCTTC. It specifies CASSWSRGYGYTF.

V and J are TRBV20-1 and TRBJ2-7, with 8 positions matching TRBD2. There are 14 residues in the CDR3. V lost 3 bases to trimming and J lost 5 bases; unmatched junction nucleotides: 9. The germline gives CDR1 DFQATT, CDR2 SNEGSKA (reference sequence). The CDR3 DNA sequence: TGCAGTGCTAGTATGTCTAGCGGGTTCGACGAGCAGTACTTC. Translation: CSASMSSGFDEQYF.

This chain joins TRBV7-8 and TRBJ1-4; D gene ambiguous. The CDR3 loop spans 12 amino acids. In germline, CDR1 is SGHVS, CDR2 FQNEAQ. Trimming cost V 0 bases and J 14 bases, with 10 bases left between them. CDR3 loop: CASSLAAPVLFF. CDR3 DNA sequence: TGTGCCAGCAGCTTAGCGGCGCCAGTCCTGTTTTTT.

The CDR3 protein is CASSEWAGANEQFF. In nucleotides, the CDR3 is TGTGCCAGCAGTGAATGGGCGGGAGCGAATGAGCAGTTCTTC. The chain links TRBV25-1 to TRBJ2-1, with TRBD2 matching over 7 bases. The CDR3 has 14 amino acids. Germline V lookup: CDR1 MGHDK, CDR2 SYGVNS. J lost 7 bases, V lost 1 base, and 4 bases had no gene match.